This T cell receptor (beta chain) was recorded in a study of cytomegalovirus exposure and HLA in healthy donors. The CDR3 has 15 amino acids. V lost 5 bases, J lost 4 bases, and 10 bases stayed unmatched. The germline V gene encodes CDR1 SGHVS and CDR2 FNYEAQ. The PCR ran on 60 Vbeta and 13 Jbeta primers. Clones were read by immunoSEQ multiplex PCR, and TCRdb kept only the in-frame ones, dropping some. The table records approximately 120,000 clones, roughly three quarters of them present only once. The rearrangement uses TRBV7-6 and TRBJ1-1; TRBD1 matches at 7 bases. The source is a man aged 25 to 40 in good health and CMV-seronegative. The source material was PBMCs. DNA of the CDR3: TGTGCCAGCAGCCCTCGGACAGGAGGCGGCACTGAAGCTTTCTTT. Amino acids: CASSPRTGGGTEAFF.